The 11 T cell receptor beta chains reported below all come from one sample, sequenced in a study of cytomegalovirus exposure and HLA in healthy donors. Use of 60 Vbeta and 13 Jbeta primers characterized the PCR. Sequenced by immunoSEQ multiplex PCR; TCRdb stores in-frame clones only, minus some. This table has about 130,000 clones, 83% appearing once. Sample: PBMCs. All receptors come from a woman aged 40 to 50 in good health and CMV-seropositive.

This chain uses TRBV5-1 with TRBJ1-3; D is unclear. Per the germline V gene, CDR1 is SGHRS and CDR2 is YFSETQ. V was cut by 1 base and J by 0 bases, with 8 bases left in between. This CDR3 spans 15 amino acids. As DNA, the CDR3 is TGCGCCAGCAGCTTGAACAGCGGCTCTGGAAACACCATATATTTT. Residues: CASSLNSGSGNTIYF.

The rearrangement uses TRBV2 and TRBJ1-2; perhaps TRBD1 as D (5 bases). The CDR3 is 15 amino acids. V lost 8 bases and J 7 bases, leaving 23 bases between the germline ends. Germline CDR1 SNHLY, CDR2 FYNNEI. This CDR3 reads CASASELRGWSGYTF. The CDR3 DNA reads TGTGCCAGCGCGAGCGAGTTAAGGGGTTGGAGTGGCTACACCTTC.

J is TRBJ2-7 and V is TRBV6-5; 7 bases are a match to TRBD1. Trimming removed 6 bases from V and 3 bases from J; junction bases left unmatched: 5. The CDR3 loop spans 13 amino acids. Germline CDR1 is MNHEY and CDR2 is SVGAGI. The CDR3 bases are TGTGCCAGCAGGGGACAGATGGTCTACGAGCAGTACTTC. The encoded protein is CASRGQMVYEQYF.

The sample holds a few counts of this clone. The chain is built from TRBV5-8 and TRBJ1-5, with no clear D. V was pared by 0 bases and J by 4 bases, with 5 bases between. CDR1 SGHTS and CDR2 YDEGEE come from the germline V gene. The CDR3 is 13 amino acids. The CDR3 sequence is CASSLVGNQPQHF. The DNA of the CDR3 is TGTGCCAGCAGCTTGGTCGGGAATCAGCCCCAGCATTTT.

In its sample, this clone was seen a few times. The rearrangement joins TRBV9 to TRBJ1-2; 9 nucleotides match TRBD1. The J segment lost 1 base and the V segment lost 4 bases, leaving 5 bases of the junction unmatched. The CDR3 loop spans 15 amino acids. Germline CDR1 SGDLS, CDR2 YYNGEE. CDR3: CASSPKDRGNYGYTF. In DNA form, the CDR3 reads TGTGCCAGCAGCCCCAAGGACAGGGGTAACTATGGCTACACCTTC.

The chain uses TRBV10-2 and TRBJ1-1, with a tentative D call TRBD1 (5 bases). This CDR3 is built from 14 residues. V lost 7 bases, J lost 2 bases, and 14 bases lay in between. Germline assignment: CDR1 WSHSY and CDR2 SAAADI. CDR3 coding DNA: TGCGCCAGCACCCAGGGAGCGGGCAACACTGAAGCTTTCTTT. This translates into CASTQGAGNTEAFF.

The CDR3 DNA sequence: TGTGCCAGCAGCAGGGACAGGGGTCGATGGCAGTACTTC. It yields the protein CASSRDRGRWQYF. V and J are TRBV13 and TRBJ2-7, with 10 positions matching TRBD1. There are 13 residues in the CDR3. V was clipped by 5 bases and J by 9 bases; unmatched bases: 7. Germline assignment: CDR1 PRHDT and CDR2 FYEKMQ (reference sequence). The whole variable domain, remainder taken from reference TRBV13 and TRBJ2-7, is AAGVIQSPRHLIKEKRETATLKCYPIPRHDTVYWYQQGPGQDPQFLISFYEKMQSDKGSIPDRFSAQQFSDYHSELNMSSLELGDSALYFCASSRDRGRWQYFGPGTRLTVT.

This clone was counted once. The chain joins TRBV6-6 to TRBJ2-3, with 15 bases aligning to TRBD2. Germline lookup yields CDR1 MNHNY and CDR2 SVGAGI (reference sequence). With V trimmed by 6 bases and J by 8 bases, 6 bases remained unmatched. CDR3 length: 15 amino acids. CDR3 nucleotide sequence: TGTGCCAGCAGGACCGGGACTAGCGGGAGGCCTACGCAGTATTTT. Protein product: CASRTGTSGRPTQYF.

The V call is TRBV27, the J call TRBJ1-5, with 8 bases lining up with TRBD1. The CDR3 length is 15 residues. Per the germline V gene, CDR1 is MNHEY and CDR2 is SMNVEV (reference sequence). V dropped 6 bases and J dropped 4; count of bases not matched to a gene: 8. This chain's CDR3 is CASSLRNRGNQPQHF. The CDR3 DNA follows: TGTGCCAGCAGCCTTCGAAACAGGGGGAATCAGCCCCAGCATTTT.

This clone was observed a handful of times. The gene calls are TRBV28 and TRBJ1-2; possible D gene TRBD1, 5 bases. Germline values: CDR1 MDHEN, CDR2 SYDVKM. CDR3 length: 15 residues. Trimming pared 6 bases from V and 3 bases from J, leaving 17 bases between. This CDR3 is CASSRRHGAHYGYTF. The CDR3 nucleotides are TGTGCCAGCAGCCGAAGGCATGGGGCACACTATGGCTACACCTTC.

This clone was recorded once. The chain joins TRBV9 to TRBJ1-3, with a possible D match to TRBD1 (6 bases). Trimming shortened V by 0 bases and J by 4 bases, and 14 bases separated the two germline ends. The length of the CDR3 is 16 residues. Germline V gene lookup returns CDR1 SGDLS and CDR2 YYNGEE. DNA for the CDR3: TGTGCCAGCAGCGTAGCCGGCACAGGGCTAGGAAACACCATATATTTT. Its translation: CASSVAGTGLGNTIYF.